This TCR beta chain was sequenced during a study of cytomegalovirus exposure and HLA in healthy donors. PCR amplification relied on 60 Vbeta primers (plus 13 Jbeta primers). Produced via immunoSEQ multiplex PCR; TCRdb's table is partial and in-frame only. The sample yields some 150,000 clones, 70% to 90% seen once. This CDR3 has 13 residues. Trimming took 1 base from V and 1 from J, leaving 4 bases between them. The germline V gene has CDR1 MNHNS and CDR2 SASEGT. The sequence came from a middle-aged woman in good health and CMV-seropositive. The J gene is TRBJ1-1, the V gene TRBV6-1; the D is unclear. The sample consisted of PBMCs. CDR3 DNA sequence: TGTGCCAGCAGTGAAGGACAGAACACTGAAGCTTTCTTT. It is translated as CASSEGQNTEAFF.